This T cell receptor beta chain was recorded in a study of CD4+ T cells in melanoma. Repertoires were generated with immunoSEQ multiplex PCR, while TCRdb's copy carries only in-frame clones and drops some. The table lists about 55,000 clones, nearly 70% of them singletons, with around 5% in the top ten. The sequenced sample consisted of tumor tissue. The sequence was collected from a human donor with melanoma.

The CDR3 loop reads CASSAWTGGGNEQFF. The CDR3 DNA sequence: TGCGCCAGCAGCGCCTGGACAGGGGGCGGGAATGAGCAGTTCTTC. The chain joins TRBV5-1 to TRBJ2-1, with 11 bases fitting TRBD1. The V and J ends lost 4 bases and 7 bases, in that order; junction bases with no gene match: 7. Per the germline V gene, CDR1 is SGHRS and CDR2 is YFSETQ. The CDR3 loop spans 15 amino acids.